This T cell receptor beta chain was documented in a study of blood T cell repertoires in COVID-19. About the study: PBMCs, B-cell-depleted T cells, or T cells were the source of the cDNA or gDNA that made up the material.

The germline CDR1 and CDR2 sequences are SGHRS and YFSETQ. V shed 2 bases and J shed 0 bases, with 8 bases lying between them. The CDR3 has 14 amino acids. Seattle cases were enrolled at active infection and followed longitudinally. This clone was observed a single time. The protocol was immunoSEQ multiplex PCR, while the TCRdb copy is restricted to in-frame clones and leaves out a portion. The sample includes under 300,000 clones, about nine tenths seen only once; the top ten take 9.5% to 15%. V is TRBV5-1 and J is TRBJ2-5; a possible D gene is TRBD1 (6 bases). Specimen: peripheral blood. This receptor was obtained from a woman in her twenties or thirties with COVID-19, enrolled during active disease. CDR3 DNA: TGCGCCAGCAGCTTATCAGGGGACCAAGAGACCCAGTACTTC. Translated, it gives CASSLSGDQETQYF.